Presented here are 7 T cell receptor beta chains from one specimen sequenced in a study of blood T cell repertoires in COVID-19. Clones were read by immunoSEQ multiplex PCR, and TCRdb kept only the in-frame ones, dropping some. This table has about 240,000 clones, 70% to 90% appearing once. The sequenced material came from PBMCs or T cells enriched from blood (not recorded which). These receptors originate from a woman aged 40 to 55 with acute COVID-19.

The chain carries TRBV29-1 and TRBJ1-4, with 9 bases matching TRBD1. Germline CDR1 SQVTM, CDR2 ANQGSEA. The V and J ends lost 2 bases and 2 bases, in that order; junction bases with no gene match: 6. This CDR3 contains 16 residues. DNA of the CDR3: TGCAGCGTTGAATACATGGGACAGGGCACTAATGAAAAACTGTTTTTT. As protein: CSVEYMGQGTNEKLFF.

CDR3 residues: CASSPGSESYEQYF. The CDR3 coding sequence is TGCGCCAGCAGCCCGGGTTCGGAGTCCTACGAGCAGTACTTC. The chain joins TRBV10-2 to TRBJ2-7; D not resolved. Trimming left V 6 bases short and J 1 base short, with 13 bases between. The CDR3 consists of 14 residues. Germline V gives CDR1 WSHSY, CDR2 SAAADI.

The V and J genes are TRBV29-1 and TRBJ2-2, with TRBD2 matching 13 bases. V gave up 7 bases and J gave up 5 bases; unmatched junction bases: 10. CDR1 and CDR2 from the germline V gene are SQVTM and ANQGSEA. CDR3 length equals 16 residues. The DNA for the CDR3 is TGCAGCGCAGCGGGACTAGCGGGAATTTTTACCGGGGAGCTGTTTTTT. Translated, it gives CSAAGLAGIFTGELFF.

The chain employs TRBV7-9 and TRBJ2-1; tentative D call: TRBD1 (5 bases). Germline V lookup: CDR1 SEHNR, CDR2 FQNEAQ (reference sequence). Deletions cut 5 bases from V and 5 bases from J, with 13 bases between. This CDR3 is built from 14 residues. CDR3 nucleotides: TGTGCCAGCAGCCCATGGGGCCAAAACAATGAGCAGTTCTTC. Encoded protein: CASSPWGQNNEQFF.

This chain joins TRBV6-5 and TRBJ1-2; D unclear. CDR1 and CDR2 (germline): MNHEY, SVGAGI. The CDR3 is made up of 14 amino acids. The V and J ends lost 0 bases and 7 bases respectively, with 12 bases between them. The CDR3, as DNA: TGTGCCAGCAGTTACTCGTTCAGGCCCTCTGGCTACACCTTC. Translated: CASSYSFRPSGYTF.

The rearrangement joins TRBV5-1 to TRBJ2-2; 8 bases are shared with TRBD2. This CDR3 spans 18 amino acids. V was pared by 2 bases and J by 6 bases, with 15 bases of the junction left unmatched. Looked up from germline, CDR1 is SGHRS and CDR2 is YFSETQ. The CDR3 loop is CASSLNRVPAGVAGELFF. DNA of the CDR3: TGCGCCAGCAGCTTAAACAGGGTACCAGCGGGGGTAGCCGGGGAGCTGTTTTTT.

CDR3: CATSRTGTSGLFEQYF. DNA for the CDR3: TGTGCCACCAGCAGAACCGGGACTAGCGGGCTATTCGAGCAGTACTTC. The V call is TRBV15, the J call TRBJ2-7, with TRBD2 matching 12 bases. The length of the CDR3 is 16 residues. Per the germline V gene, CDR1 is LNHNV and CDR2 is YYDKDF (reference sequence). The J segment lost 6 bases and the V segment lost 2 bases, leaving 8 bases of the junction unmatched.